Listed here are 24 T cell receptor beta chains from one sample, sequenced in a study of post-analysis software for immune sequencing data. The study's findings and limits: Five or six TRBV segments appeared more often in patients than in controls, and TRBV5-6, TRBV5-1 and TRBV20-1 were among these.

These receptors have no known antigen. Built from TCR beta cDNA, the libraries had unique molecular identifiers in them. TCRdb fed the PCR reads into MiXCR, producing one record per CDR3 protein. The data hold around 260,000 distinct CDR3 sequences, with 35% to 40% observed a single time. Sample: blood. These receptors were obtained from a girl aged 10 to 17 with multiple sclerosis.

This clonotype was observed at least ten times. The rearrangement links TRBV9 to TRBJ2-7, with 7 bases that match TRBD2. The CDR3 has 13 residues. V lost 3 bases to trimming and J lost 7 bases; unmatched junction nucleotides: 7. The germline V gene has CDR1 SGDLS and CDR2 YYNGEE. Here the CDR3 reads CASSAWTGGEQYF. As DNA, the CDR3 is TGTGCCAGCAGCGCCTGGACCGGGGGGGAGCAGTACTTC.

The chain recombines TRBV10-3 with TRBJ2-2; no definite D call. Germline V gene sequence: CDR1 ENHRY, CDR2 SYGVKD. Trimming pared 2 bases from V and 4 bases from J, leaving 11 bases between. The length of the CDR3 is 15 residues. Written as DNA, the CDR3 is TGTGCCATCAGTGAGGGAGTGGCGATCACCGGGGAGCTGTTTTTT. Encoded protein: CAISEGVAITGELFF.

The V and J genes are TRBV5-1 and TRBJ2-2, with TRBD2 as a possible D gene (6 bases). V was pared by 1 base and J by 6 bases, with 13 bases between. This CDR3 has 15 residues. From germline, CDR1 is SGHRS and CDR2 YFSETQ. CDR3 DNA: TGCGCCAGCAGCTTGAATCCTCCGGGGGCCGGGGAGCTGTTTTTT. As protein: CASSLNPPGAGELFF.

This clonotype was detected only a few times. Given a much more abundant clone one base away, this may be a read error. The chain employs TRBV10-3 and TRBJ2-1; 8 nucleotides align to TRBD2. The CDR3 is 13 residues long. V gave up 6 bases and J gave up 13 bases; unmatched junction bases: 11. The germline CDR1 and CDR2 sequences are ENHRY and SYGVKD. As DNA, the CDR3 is TGTGCCATCAGAAGCGGGAGCGGGGAGACCCAGTTCTTC. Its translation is CAIRSGSGETQFF.

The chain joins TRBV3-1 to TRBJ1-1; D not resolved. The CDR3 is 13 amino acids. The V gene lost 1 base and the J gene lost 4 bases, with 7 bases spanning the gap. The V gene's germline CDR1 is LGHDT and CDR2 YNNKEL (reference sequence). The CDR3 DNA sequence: TGTGCCAGCAGCCAAGTAGGTTTCACTGAAGCTTTCTTT. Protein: CASSQVGFTEAFF.

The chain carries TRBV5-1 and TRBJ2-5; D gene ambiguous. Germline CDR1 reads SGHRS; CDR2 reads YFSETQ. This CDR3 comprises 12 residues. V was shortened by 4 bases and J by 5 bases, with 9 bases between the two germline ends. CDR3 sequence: CASSPVGETQYF. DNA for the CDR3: TGCGCCAGCAGCCCGGTAGGGGAGACCCAGTACTTC.

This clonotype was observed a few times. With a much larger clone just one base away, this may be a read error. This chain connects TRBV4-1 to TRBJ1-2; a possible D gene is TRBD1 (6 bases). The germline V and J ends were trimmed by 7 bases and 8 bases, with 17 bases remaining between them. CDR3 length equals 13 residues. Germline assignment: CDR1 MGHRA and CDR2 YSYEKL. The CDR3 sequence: CASNPMTGPGYTF. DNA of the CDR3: TGCGCCAGCAACCCGATGACAGGCCCAGGCTACACCTTC.

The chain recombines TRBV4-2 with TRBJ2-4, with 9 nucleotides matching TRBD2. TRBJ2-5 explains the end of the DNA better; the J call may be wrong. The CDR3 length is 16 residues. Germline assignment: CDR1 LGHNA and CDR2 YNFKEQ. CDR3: CASSQEEAGGWETQYF. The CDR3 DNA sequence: TGTGCCAGCAGCCAAGAGGAAGCGGGGGGTTGGGAGACCCAGTACTTC.

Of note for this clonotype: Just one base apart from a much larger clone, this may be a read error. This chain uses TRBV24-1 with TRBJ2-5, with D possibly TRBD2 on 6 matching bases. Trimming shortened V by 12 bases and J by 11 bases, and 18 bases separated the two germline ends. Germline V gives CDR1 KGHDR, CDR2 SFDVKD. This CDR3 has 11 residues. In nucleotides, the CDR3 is TGTGCCGCCGGGCGGCGGGATGAGCAGTACTTC. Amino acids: CAAGRRDEQYF.

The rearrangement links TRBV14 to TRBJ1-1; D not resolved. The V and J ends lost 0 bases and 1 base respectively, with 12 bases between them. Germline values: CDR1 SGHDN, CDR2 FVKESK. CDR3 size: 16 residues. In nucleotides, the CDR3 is TGTGCCAGCAGCCAAGATTTGGGATTCGGGAACACTGAAGCTTTCTTT. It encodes CASSQDLGFGNTEAFF.

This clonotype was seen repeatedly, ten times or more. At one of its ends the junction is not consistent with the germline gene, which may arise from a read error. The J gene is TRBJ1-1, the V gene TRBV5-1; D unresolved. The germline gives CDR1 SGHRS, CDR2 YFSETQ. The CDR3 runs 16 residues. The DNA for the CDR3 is TGCGCCAGCAGCTTGAAAACGGATGCAGTGAACTCTGAAGCTTTCTTT. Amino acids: CASSLKTDAVNSEAFF. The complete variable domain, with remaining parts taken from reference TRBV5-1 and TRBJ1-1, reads KAGVTQTPRYLIKTRGQQVTLSCSPISGHRSVSWYQQTPGQGLQFLFEYFSETQRNKGNFPGRFSGRQFSNSRSEMNVSTLELGDSALYLCASSLKTDAVNSEAFFGQGTRLTVV.

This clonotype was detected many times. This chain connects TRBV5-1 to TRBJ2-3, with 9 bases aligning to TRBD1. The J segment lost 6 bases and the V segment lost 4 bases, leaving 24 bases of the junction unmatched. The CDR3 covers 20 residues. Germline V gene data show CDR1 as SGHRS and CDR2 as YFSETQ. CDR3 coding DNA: TGCGCCAGCAGCGTAATCTTTGTACGGACAGGGGCCCTCGCCGTGGATACGCAGTATTTT. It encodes CASSVIFVRTGALAVDTQYF.

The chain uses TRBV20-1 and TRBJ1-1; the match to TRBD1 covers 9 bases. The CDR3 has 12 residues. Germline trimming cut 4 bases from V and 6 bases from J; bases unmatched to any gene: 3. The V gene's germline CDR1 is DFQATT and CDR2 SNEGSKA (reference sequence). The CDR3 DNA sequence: TGCAGTGCTACAGACAGGGGGGCTGAAGCTTTCTTT. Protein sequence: CSATDRGAEAFF.

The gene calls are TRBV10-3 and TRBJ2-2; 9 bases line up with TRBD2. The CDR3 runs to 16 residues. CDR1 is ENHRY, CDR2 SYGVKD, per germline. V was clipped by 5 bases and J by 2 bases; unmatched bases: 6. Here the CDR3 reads CAISRLAGDNTGELFF. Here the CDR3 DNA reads TGTGCCATCAGTCGCTTAGCGGGGGATAACACCGGGGAGCTGTTTTTT.

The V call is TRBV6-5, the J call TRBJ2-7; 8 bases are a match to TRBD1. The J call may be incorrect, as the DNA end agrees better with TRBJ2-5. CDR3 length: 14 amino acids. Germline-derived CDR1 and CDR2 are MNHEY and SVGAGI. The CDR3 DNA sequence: TGTGCCAGCAGCTTGGGACAGGTCCCTGGGACCCAGTACTTC. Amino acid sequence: CASSLGQVPGTQYF.

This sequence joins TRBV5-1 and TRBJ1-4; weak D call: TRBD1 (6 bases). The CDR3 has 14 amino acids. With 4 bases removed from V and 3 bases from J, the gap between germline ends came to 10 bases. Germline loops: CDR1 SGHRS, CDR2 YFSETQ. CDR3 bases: TGCGCCAGCAGCCAGGGGATGGCTAATGAAAAACTGTTTTTT. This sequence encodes CASSQGMANEKLFF.

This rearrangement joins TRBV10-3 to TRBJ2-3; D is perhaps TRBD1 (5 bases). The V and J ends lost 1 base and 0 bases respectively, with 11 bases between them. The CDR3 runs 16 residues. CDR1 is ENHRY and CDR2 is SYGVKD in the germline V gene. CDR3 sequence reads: CAISEYHGQSTDTQYF. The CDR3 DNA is TGTGCCATCAGTGAGTACCACGGACAAAGCACAGATACGCAGTATTTT.

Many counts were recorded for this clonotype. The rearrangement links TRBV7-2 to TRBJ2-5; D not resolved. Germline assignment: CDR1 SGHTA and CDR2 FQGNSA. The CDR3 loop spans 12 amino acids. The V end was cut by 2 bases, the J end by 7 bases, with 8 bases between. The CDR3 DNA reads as TGTGCCAGCAGCTTATACGCGGCGACCCAGTACTTC. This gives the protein CASSLYAATQYF.

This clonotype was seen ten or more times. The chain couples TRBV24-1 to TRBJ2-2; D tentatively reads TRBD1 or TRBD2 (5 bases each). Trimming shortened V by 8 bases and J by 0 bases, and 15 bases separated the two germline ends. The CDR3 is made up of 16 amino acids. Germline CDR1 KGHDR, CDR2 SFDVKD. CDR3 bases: TGTGCCACCACCGACGGGACGGCCACGAACACCGGGGAGCTGTTTTTT. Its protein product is CATTDGTATNTGELFF.

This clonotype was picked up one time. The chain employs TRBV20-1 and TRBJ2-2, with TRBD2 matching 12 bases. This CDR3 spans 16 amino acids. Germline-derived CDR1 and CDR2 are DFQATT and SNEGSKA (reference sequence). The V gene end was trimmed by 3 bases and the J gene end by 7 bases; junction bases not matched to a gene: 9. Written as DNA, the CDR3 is TGCAGTGCTAGTTCTAGCGGGAGGGCCCTGGGCGGGGAGCTGTTTTTT. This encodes CSASSSGRALGGELFF.

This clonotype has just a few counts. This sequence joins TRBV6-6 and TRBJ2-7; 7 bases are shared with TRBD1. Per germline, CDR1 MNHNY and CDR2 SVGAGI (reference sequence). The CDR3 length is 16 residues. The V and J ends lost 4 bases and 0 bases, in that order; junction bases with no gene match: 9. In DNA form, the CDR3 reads TGTGCCAGCAGTTCCATTGGGGCAGGGGGCTCCTACGAGCAGTACTTC. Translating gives CASSSIGAGGSYEQYF.

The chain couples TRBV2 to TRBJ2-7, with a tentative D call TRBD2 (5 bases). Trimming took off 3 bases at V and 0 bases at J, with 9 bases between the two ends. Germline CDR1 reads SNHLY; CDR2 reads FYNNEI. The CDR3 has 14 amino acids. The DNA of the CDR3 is TGTGCCAGCAGTGATCATGGGAGCTCCTACGAGCAGTACTTC. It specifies CASSDHGSSYEQYF.

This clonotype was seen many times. This chain's CDR3 is CAISGGSTGNTEAFF. CDR3 nucleotides: TGTGCCATCAGTGGGGGTAGTACAGGGAACACTGAAGCTTTCTTT. The V gene is TRBV10-3, the J gene TRBJ1-1; D perhaps matches TRBD1 (5 bases). Germline CDR1 reads ENHRY; CDR2 reads SYGVKD. The germline V and J ends were trimmed by 4 bases and 1 base, with 13 bases remaining between them. The CDR3 loop spans 15 amino acids.

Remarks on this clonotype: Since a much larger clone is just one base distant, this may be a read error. The CDR3 DNA is TGTGCCAGCAGCTTAGAGGGGGCGGCACTGCAAGGCTACACCTTC. Protein product: CASSLEGAALQGYTF. The J gene is TRBJ1-2, the V gene TRBV7-8; 7 bases agree with TRBD1. This CDR3 spans 15 amino acids. J was trimmed by 8 bases and V by 1 base; bases with no gene match: 10. Germline values: CDR1 SGHVS, CDR2 FQNEAQ.